This TCR beta chain was obtained from a study of T-cell memory formation after mild COVID-19. Across the whole study: Across donors, TCR clusters were largely donor specific.

Constant-segment primers served in 5'RACE that generated TCR alpha and TCR beta cDNA libraries bearing sample barcodes and UMIs. MiXCR, applied by TCRdb to the 5' RACE reads, yields one record per CDR3 protein. The sample lists around 370,000 distinct CDR3 sequences, 21% occurring once. General observations from the study: The second-wave clones peaking on day 37 were not confirmed as SARS-CoV-2-specific.

With regard to this clonotype: No antigen is known for it.

The CDR3 is 15 amino acids. With 3 bases clipped from V and 4 bases from J, the junction kept 6 bases outside the gene matches. The chain is built from TRBV12-3 or TRBV12-4 and TRBJ2-3; 8 bases are shared with TRBD2. The sequence was obtained from an adult woman who had mild COVID-19 (a few samples of this study predate the infection). Cell type and time point are not known. The source material was PBMCs or a T cell subset sorted from them (not recorded which). The CDR3 loop reads CASSFQSGSADTQYF. The DNA for the CDR3 is TGTGCCAGCAGTTTTCAGAGCGGGAGCGCAGATACGCAGTATTTT.